This entry describes one T cell receptor (beta chain). The sample comes from a study of blood T cell repertoires in COVID-19. The V segment lost 1 base and the J segment 8 bases; nucleotides outside the gene matches: 6. Germline V gene lookup returns CDR1 SGHAT and CDR2 FQNNGV. This CDR3 is built from 15 residues. Some clones are missing from TCRdb's copy, which holds only in-frame ones; the method was immunoSEQ multiplex PCR. The sample holds 470,000 or so clones, 70% to 90% seen once. This TCR came from a human donor in a cohort sampled during active COVID-19. The source material was peripheral blood. This sequence joins TRBV11-2 and TRBJ2-1; 9 positions match TRBD2. The CDR3 DNA sequence: TGTGCCAGCAGCTTAGTAGCGGGAGTCATCCATGAGCAGTTCTTC. Its translation is CASSLVAGVIHEQFF.